Listed below are T cell receptor beta chains from one sample, sequenced in a study of T cells in Graves' hyperthyroidism and ophthalmopathy. TCRdb independently ran MiXCR on the multiplex PCR reads; one entry per CDR3 protein. Among about 840,000 distinct CDR3 sequences listed, 38% were seen once. The sequencing input was blood. These receptors all come from a man aged 18-30 years with Graves' hyperthyroidism. The CDR3 runs from the conserved cysteine through the conserved F or W. Fields, in order: V gene, J gene, clone size, D gene, CDR3 DNA, CDR3 protein. D genes are given only for firm matches. A row's size may be missing; if present it is once, few, many or a size class.

>TRBV5-1|TRBJ2-3|NA|TRBD1
TGCGCCAGCAGCCCCCCCACAGGGGGCACAGATACGCAGTATTTT
CASSPPTGGTDTQYF
>TRBV6-5|TRBJ1-1|NA|NA
TGTGCCAGCCACGGAAGGGGTAACACTGAAGCTTTCTTT
CASHGRGNTEAFF
>TRBV19|TRBJ1-4|NA|NA
TGTGCCAGTACCCACAATGAAAAACTGTTTTTT
CASTHNEKLFF
>TRBV7-2|TRBJ1-3|NA|NA
TGTGCCAGTTCGCCTAGCTCAGTCGCGGGATATGGAAACACCATATATTTT
CASSPSSVAGYGNTIYF
>TRBV5-1|TRBJ2-2|NA|NA
TGCGCCAGCAGCTCCGGGACGGCAACCGGGGAGCTGCTTTTT
CASSSGTATGELLF
>TRBV7-2|TRBJ2-7|NA|TRBD2
TGCGCCAGCAGCCAAGAAGGAATAGCGGGGCTTTACGAGCAGTACTTC
CASSQEGIAGLYEQYF
>TRBV25-1|TRBJ2-7|NA|TRBD2
TGTGCCAGCAGTGCTAGCGGGACACCGGAAGATCCGAGCTCCTACGAGCAGTACTTC
CASSASGTPEDPSSYEQYF
>TRBV12-3/TRBV12-4|TRBJ1-5|many|NA
TGTGCCAGCAGTTTTTCGGGTCAGCCCCAGCATTTT
CASSFSGQPQHF
>TRBV19|TRBJ2-2|few|NA
TGTGCCAGTAGTAGCCGACAGGTTCCGGACACCGGGGAGCTGTTTTTT
CASSSRQVPDTGELFF
>TRBV2|TRBJ2-7|NA|NA
TGTGCCACCGTAAAAACACCGGGCTCGGGACACCCATACGAGCAGTACTTC
CATVKTPGSGHPYEQYF
>TRBV20-1|TRBJ1-6|NA|NA
TGCAGTGCCGGTGGCCGATACCGAGGGTCCTATAATTCACCCCTCCACTTT
CSAGGRYRGSYNSPLHF
>TRBV20-1|TRBJ2-2|few|NA
TGCAGTGCTAGAGATAGTGGGTCCCTTCCCGGGGAGCTGTTTTTT
CSARDSGSLPGELFF
>TRBV19|TRBJ1-1|NA|TRBD1
TGTGCCAGCAAGACAGGGGACAAGGACACTGAAGCTTTCTTT
CASKTGDKDTEAFF
>TRBV7-6|TRBJ1-3|few|NA
TGTGCCAGCAGCTTAGGATCGGACTTAAGCTCTGGAAACACCATATATTTT
CASSLGSDLSSGNTIYF
>TRBV20-1|TRBJ2-7|NA|NA
TGCAGTGCTAGTCCCCAGGGCCGCGAGCAGTACTTC
CSASPQGREQYF
>TRBV20-1|TRBJ2-7|many|NA
TGCAGTGCTAGAACCCCAAGGACCTACGAGCAGTACTTC
CSARTPRTYEQYF
>TRBV9|TRBJ2-5|few|NA
TGTGCCAGCAGCGTAGATGGTGGGACCCAGTACTTC
CASSVDGGTQYF
>TRBV5-1|TRBJ2-7|many|NA
TGCGCCAGCAGCTTGGGGGGGCAAGGAGGATACGAGCAGTACTTC
CASSLGGQGGYEQYF
>TRBV12-3/TRBV12-4|TRBJ1-2|few|NA
TGTGCCAGCAGTTTAGAGTCGGCAGGGCGACATGGCTACACCTTC
CASSLESAGRHGYTF
>TRBV19|TRBJ1-6|many|NA
TGTGCCAGTACTGACACAGGGAAACCCCTCCACTTT
CASTDTGKPLHF
>TRBV4-1|TRBJ1-1|NA|NA
TGCGCCAGCAGCCTCCAACAGGGCGGGGGGACTGAAGCTTTCTTT
CASSLQQGGGTEAFF
>TRBV12-3/TRBV12-4|TRBJ1-1|few|TRBD1
TGTGCCAGCAGCCTGGGACAGGGAAAAACTTTCTTT
CASSLGQGKTFF
>TRBV7-6|TRBJ1-1|many|TRBD1
TGTGCCAGCAGCTTAGAACAGGGGCAAACTGAAGCTTTCTTT
CASSLEQGQTEAFF
>TRBV2|TRBJ1-5|NA|NA
TGTGCCAGCAGTGCGGACGGAAGCAATCAGCCCCAGCATTTT
CASSADGSNQPQHF
>TRBV7-2|TRBJ2-7|many|NA
TGTGCCAGCAGCTTAGACGGCGGGTTCTACGAGCAGTACTTC
CASSLDGGFYEQYF
>TRBV7-8|TRBJ2-5|many|TRBD1
TGTGCCAGCAGCACGGGGACAGCCCAACAAGAGACCCAGTACTTC
CASSTGTAQQETQYF
>TRBV10-3|TRBJ1-2|few|TRBD1
TGTGCCAGCAGTGAAGAGTTAATCGGGACAGACTATGGCTACACCTTC
CASSEELIGTDYGYTF
>TRBV19|TRBJ2-7|NA|NA
TGTGCCAGTAGTATAGGAGTGATATACGAGCAGTACTTC
CASSIGVIYEQYF
>TRBV7-3|TRBJ2-7|few|NA
TGCGCCAGCAGCCATCTAGTTGGGACCTACGAGCAGTACTTC
CASSHLVGTYEQYF
>TRBV7-8|TRBJ2-7|NA|NA
TGTGCCAGCAGCTCTCCCCACCTGGGGGGCGATTTAAACGAGCAGTACTTC
CASSSPHLGGDLNEQYF
>TRBV29-1|TRBJ1-2|NA|NA
TGCAGCGTCCCCCAAGGGGGATATGGCTACACCTTC
CSVPQGGYGYTF
>TRBV14|TRBJ2-7|few|NA
TGTGCCAGCAGCCGAGACCTCCAGGGAGAGCAGTACTTC
CASSRDLQGEQYF
>TRBV11-3|TRBJ1-1|few|NA
TGTGCCAGCAGTTTGAAATCATTGGGTCCGAACACTGAAGCTTTCTTT
CASSLKSLGPNTEAFF
>TRBV2|TRBJ2-7|NA|TRBD2
TGTGCCAGCAGTGAGAGGGCTAGCGGGAGCAACGAGCAGTACTTC
CASSERASGSNEQYF
>TRBV12-3/TRBV12-4|TRBJ1-1|NA|NA
TGTGCCAGCAGTTTCCTAGAGACAGGATACACTGAAGCTTTCTTT
CASSFLETGYTEAFF